This T cell receptor beta chain was recorded in a study of T cells in Graves' hyperthyroidism and ophthalmopathy (dated by TCRdb to between 2019 and 2020). Study-wide context: Peripheral blood was sampled at the time of initial diagnosis, prior to any treatment. TCR V-J signatures able to tell the groups apart were searched for in a discovery cohort of some 97 patients, of whom under 45 had Graves' ophthalmopathy and under 65 had stable Graves' hyperthyroidism. Whether ophthalmopathy could be predicted prospectively was tested in an independent validation cohort made up of 18 to 20 hyperthyroidism patients plus 17 patients who later progressed to ophthalmopathy. For training and testing, the roughly 100 patients in the discovery cohort were randomly divided in a 7:3 ratio. Thyroid tissue and blood T-cell repertoires from six Graves' hyperthyroidism patients were also compared in the study. After blood sampling, hyperthyroidism patients were treated with methimazole at a starting dose of 30 mg daily, and ophthalmopathy patients were treated with high-dose intravenous methylprednisolone. The paper reports TCR Vbeta CDR3 sequencing of some 140 peripheral blood samples: 40 or so ophthalmopathy, fewer than 85 hyperthyroidism and around 17 progressor patients.

Graves' hyperthyroidism was defined as stable when no progression to ophthalmopathy occurred over 18 months of follow-up. Hyperthyroidism patients were aged 18 to 65 years and newly diagnosed, with disease duration of less than 2 months. Any patient with an uncontrolled infection, another autoimmune disease, pregnancy or lactation was excluded. Diagnoses were based on clinical symptoms, serum thyroxine and TRAb, thyroid ultrasound and orbital computed tomography. Ficoll-Paque density gradient centrifugation was used to isolate PBMCs from approximately 10 ml of fresh peripheral blood. Trizol reagent was used to extract total RNA, and RNA quality was then checked on an Agilent 2100 Bioanalyzer. TCR beta CDR3 regions were amplified from RNA transcripts. The TCR CDR3 was subjected to a first round of RT-PCR using the HTBI primer set and the Qiagen OneStep RT-PCR kit. Libraries were constructed in a second round of multiplex PCR, after which size selection and purification were performed. The libraries were sequenced on an Illumina HiSeq2000 using paired-end 100 bp reads. Per the authors' processing: SOAPnuke was used to process the raw data, removing reads that contained adapters or uncalled bases, had a mean Phred below 15, or lacked an exact match to the constant primer or identifier. COPE v1.2.5 was used to merge high-quality paired reads, and clonotypes were defined as unique nucleotide sequences. MiTCR v1.1 was used to align the clonotypes against IMGT TRBV, TRBD and TRBJ reference segments. Only V-J combinations with frequency above 0.0001, covering about 99% of repertoires, were analysed. The TCS score was defined as F50 (clonal expansion) divided by E x V (chaos), with BLOSUM62-based TCRdist calculated between CDR3 peptides within each V-J. Welch's t-statistics and random forest reduced roughly 540 V-J features to roughly 13, which were used in a naive Bayes classifier (R e1071). Thyroid-blood repertoire similarity was quantified with the Morisita-Horn index. TCRdb applied fastp at Q25 and MiXCR to the public reads, then kept only in-frame beta chains. A single entry per CDR3 protein holds the most common genes and DNA from its merged rows. In this record, the V and J calls reflect TCRdb's handling and not the investigators' own analysis. The sample contains hundreds of thousands of distinct CDR3 sequences, approximately 36% of them found a single time. Around a third of the sample lies in the top ten.

Of note for this clonotype: Its antigen remains undetermined. Base quality data are lacking; no much larger clone is found one base away.

Compared with germline, V lacks 2 bases and J lacks 11 bases; bases without a gene match: 9. Taken from the germline V gene, the CDR1 and CDR2 loops are ENHRY and SYGVKD. The CDR3, from cysteine to phenylalanine, totals 14 residues. The read is trimmed to its CDR3 DNA, 42 bases read in frame from base 1. The full study reports these points: In validation, progression to ophthalmopathy was predicted by the model with 70.59% sensitivity and roughly 76% specificity, a median of around 6.5 months before onset. In cross-validation, a model built on a 13 V-J signature told ophthalmopathy apart from stable hyperthyroidism with under 90% sensitivity and approximately 81% specificity, and in testing the same model reached 80%/75%. Sample size was not statistically predetermined, and blinding of investigators to group allocation was not performed. Most expanded thyroid clonotypes (frequency above 0.001) were also detected in blood, suggesting blood repertoires may reflect thyroid immune responses.

The sequenced material came from blood. The sequence is built from TRBV10-3 and TRBJ1-5; the central 7 bases match TRBD1. This receptor was identified in a woman between 40 and 55 years old with Graves' hyperthyroidism. CDR3 protein: CAISEDREKETQHF. DNA sequence: TGTGCCATCAGTGAGGACAGGGAGAAAGAGACCCAGCATTTT.